These 19 T cell receptor beta chains were sequenced from one sample in a study of shared clonotypes between healthy human individuals. Libraries were prepared by immunoSEQ multiplex PCR; TCRdb keeps only in-frame clonotypes and omits some of them. Altogether more than 450,000 clones are present, 70% to 80% being singletons, with the ten largest covering about an eighth. Input material: PBMCs. The receptors derive from a woman in her thirties or forties in good health. Some clones in this sample may be carry-over from other donors' samples.

The DNA of the CDR3 is TGTGCCAGCAGCTTGGAAGCGGGAGGGCTTCATGAGCAGTTCTTC. Protein: CASSLEAGGLHEQFF. The chain couples TRBV5-4 to TRBJ2-1, with 10 bases fitting TRBD2. This CDR3 region has 15 residues. V gave up 0 bases and J gave up 8 bases; unmatched junction bases: 5. The germline V gene encodes CDR1 SGHNT and CDR2 YYREEE (reference sequence). Full variable domain (outside the CDR3, taken from reference TRBV5-4 and TRBJ2-1): ETGVTQSPTHLIKTRGQQVTLRCSSQSGHNTVSWYQQALGQGPQFIFQYYREEENGRGNFPPRFSGLQFPNYSSELNVNALELDDSALYLCASSLEAGGLHEQFFGPGTRLTVL.

This chain joins TRBV28 and TRBJ1-5; D gene unclear. CDR3 length equals 14 residues. From germline, CDR1 is MDHEN and CDR2 SYDVKM. V was pared by 6 bases and J by 15 bases, with 24 bases between. The CDR3 nucleotides are TGTGCCAGCAGCCTTCATGGGTCAGCCCGAGTACTGCATTTT. Translated, it gives CASSLHGSARVLHF.

The V call is TRBV7-3, the J call TRBJ2-2; 10 bases line up with TRBD2. The germline CDR1 and CDR2 sequences are SGHTA and FQGTGA. This CDR3 has 15 residues. J gave up 7 bases and V 4 bases, and 6 bases lay outside the gene matches. CDR3 nucleotides: TGTGCCAGCAGCTCCCCCAGACTAGCGGGCGGGGAGCTGTTTTTT. Its translation is CASSSPRLAGGELFF.

The rearrangement joins TRBV9 to TRBJ2-5; 9 nucleotides agree with TRBD2. The CDR3 sequence is 16 residues long. V shed 0 bases, J shed 5 bases, and the junction held 8 bases outside the gene matches. Germline CDR1 SGDLS, CDR2 YYNGEE. The DNA for the CDR3 is TGTGCCAGCAGCGTAGGTGGTAGCGGGGGCGGGGAGACCCAGTACTTC. As protein: CASSVGGSGGGETQYF.

This chain uses TRBV5-5 with TRBJ2-2; D remains ambiguous. Germline CDR1 reads SGHKS; CDR2 reads YYEKEE (reference sequence). CDR3 length equals 14 residues. Trimming removed 0 bases from V and 6 bases from J, with 9 bases in between. CDR3 in DNA: TGTGCCAGCAGCTTGGATTTCAGTCCCGGGGAGCTGTTTTTT. Protein sequence: CASSLDFSPGELFF.

This clone was observed a handful of times. This sequence joins TRBV5-1 and TRBJ2-7; no reliable D call. The CDR3 is made up of 11 amino acids. Germline V gene data show CDR1 as SGHRS and CDR2 as YFSETQ. V dropped 1 base and J dropped 4 bases, with 3 bases sitting between them. The CDR3 DNA follows: TGCGCCAGCAGCTTGCAGTACGAGCAGTACTTC. This sequence encodes CASSLQYEQYF.

The chain joins TRBV4-1 to TRBJ1-1; TRBD1 aligns across 10 bases. The CDR3 consists of 17 residues. Germline V gives CDR1 MGHRA, CDR2 YSYEKL. J lost 11 bases, V lost 2 bases, and 17 bases had no gene match. CDR3 nucleotide sequence: TGCGCCAGCAGCCAAACGTCCGGGACAGGGGCCTCGGGGTGGGCTTTCTTT. It translates to CASSQTSGTGASGWAFF.

The chain is built from TRBV27 and TRBJ2-7, with D possibly TRBD1 on 6 matching bases. V was cut by 4 bases and J by 0 bases, with 13 bases left in between. The CDR3 length is 15 residues. CDR1 is MNHEY, CDR2 SMNVEV, per germline (reference sequence). DNA for the CDR3: TGTGCCAGCAGTTACCCTGACAGGTTCTCCTACGAGCAGTACTTC. Translation: CASSYPDRFSYEQYF.

The rearrangement links TRBV2 to TRBJ1-2, with TRBD1 as a possible D gene (5 bases). Germline values: CDR1 SNHLY, CDR2 FYNNEI. Trimming left V 3 bases short and J 6 bases short, with 14 bases between. The CDR3 consists of 14 residues. CDR3 DNA sequence: TGTGCCAGCAGTGACTCCCAGGGAGCAGATGGCTACACCTTC. This codes for CASSDSQGADGYTF.

This chain joins TRBV4-2 and TRBJ2-3, with D possibly matching TRBD2 (5 bases). Germline V gene sequence: CDR1 LGHNA, CDR2 YNFKEQ. V lost 4 bases, J lost 1 base, and 15 bases lay in between. CDR3 size: 16 residues. CDR3 region: CASSPRRLGGTDTQYF. For the CDR3, the DNA is TGTGCCAGCAGCCCAAGACGGCTCGGGGGCACAGATACGCAGTATTTT.

The chain couples TRBV11-2 to TRBJ2-3, with TRBD2 matching 11 bases. The CDR3 runs 17 residues. Germline-derived CDR1 and CDR2 are SGHAT and FQNNGV. Losses at the gene ends were 5 bases for V and 8 bases for J; bases not matched to a gene: 15. In DNA form, the CDR3 reads TGTGCCAGCAGCGCGGGACTAGCGGTTCGTATCTTGGGTACGCAGTATTTT. Translated: CASSAGLAVRILGTQYF.

The V and J genes are TRBV4-2 and TRBJ2-3, with TRBD2 identical over 7 bases. The germline V gene encodes CDR1 LGHNA and CDR2 YNFKEQ. Losses at the gene ends were 0 bases for V and 4 bases for J; bases not matched to a gene: 10. The CDR3 has 17 amino acids. The CDR3 here is CASSQDFGGRTADTQYF. CDR3 DNA sequence: TGTGCCAGCAGCCAAGACTTCGGCGGGAGAACGGCAGATACGCAGTATTTT.

J is TRBJ2-7 and V is TRBV9; 11 bases fit TRBD1. The CDR3 loop spans 16 amino acids. Germline CDR1 and CDR2: SGDLS and YYNGEE. With 0 bases clipped from V and 5 bases from J, the junction kept 7 bases outside the gene matches. CDR3 in amino acids: CASSVGGGQGAHEQYF. CDR3 sequence (DNA): TGTGCCAGCAGCGTAGGAGGTGGACAGGGGGCCCACGAGCAGTACTTC.

The V gene is TRBV6-5, the J gene TRBJ2-5; 10 bases are shared with TRBD1. With 6 bases clipped from V and 11 bases from J, the junction kept 9 bases outside the gene matches. The length of the CDR3 is 13 residues. CDR1 and CDR2 (germline): MNHEY, SVGAGI. CDR3 loop: CASSPPGQGLQYF. DNA of the CDR3: TGTGCCAGCAGCCCACCGGGACAGGGGTTGCAGTACTTC.

Judged by abundance, this clone is medium-sized. This chain joins TRBV9 and TRBJ2-3; no clear D. Trimming cost V 4 bases and J 1 base, with 13 bases left between them. The CDR3 is made up of 15 amino acids. Germline V gene sequence: CDR1 SGDLS, CDR2 YYNGEE. CDR3: CASSLLLAGTDTQYF. CDR3 coding DNA: TGTGCCAGCAGCCTACTACTGGCGGGCACAGATACGCAGTATTTT.

This sequence joins TRBV4-2 and TRBJ2-7; 8 nucleotides align to TRBD1. The CDR3 runs 16 residues. J gave up 6 bases and V 0 bases, and 10 bases lay outside the gene matches. Germline values: CDR1 LGHNA, CDR2 YNFKEQ. This CDR3 reads CASSQDDRGIRFEQYF. CDR3 DNA: TGTGCCAGCAGCCAAGATGACAGGGGTATTCGTTTCGAGCAGTACTTC.

The chain employs TRBV11-2 and TRBJ2-3; weak D call: TRBD2 (6 bases). This CDR3 comprises 16 residues. The ends were cut back, 0 bases at V and 2 bases at J, with 12 bases in the middle. In germline, CDR1 is SGHAT, CDR2 FQNNGV. The CDR3 region has the DNA TGTGCCAGCAGCTTAGATCGTAGCGGTCCCACAGATACGCAGTATTTT. The encoded protein is CASSLDRSGPTDTQYF.

The chain is built from TRBV29-1 and TRBJ2-2; D perhaps matches TRBD1 (5 bases). CDR1 SQVTM and CDR2 ANQGSEA come from the germline V gene. The V and J ends lost 1 base and 4 bases respectively, with 10 bases between them. The CDR3 contains 14 residues. The CDR3 DNA reads as TGCAGCGTTGAAGCAGGGTGGGGCACCGGGGAGCTGTTTTTT. Protein: CSVEAGWGTGELFF.

J is TRBJ2-3 and V is TRBV29-1; D not resolved. CDR3 length equals 15 residues. V lost 2 bases and J 5 bases, leaving 17 bases between the germline ends. In germline, CDR1 is SQVTM, CDR2 ANQGSEA. The CDR3 bases are TGCAGCGTTGAATTGCCTATACCATCACTAGATACGCAGTATTTT. Translated, it gives CSVELPIPSLDTQYF.